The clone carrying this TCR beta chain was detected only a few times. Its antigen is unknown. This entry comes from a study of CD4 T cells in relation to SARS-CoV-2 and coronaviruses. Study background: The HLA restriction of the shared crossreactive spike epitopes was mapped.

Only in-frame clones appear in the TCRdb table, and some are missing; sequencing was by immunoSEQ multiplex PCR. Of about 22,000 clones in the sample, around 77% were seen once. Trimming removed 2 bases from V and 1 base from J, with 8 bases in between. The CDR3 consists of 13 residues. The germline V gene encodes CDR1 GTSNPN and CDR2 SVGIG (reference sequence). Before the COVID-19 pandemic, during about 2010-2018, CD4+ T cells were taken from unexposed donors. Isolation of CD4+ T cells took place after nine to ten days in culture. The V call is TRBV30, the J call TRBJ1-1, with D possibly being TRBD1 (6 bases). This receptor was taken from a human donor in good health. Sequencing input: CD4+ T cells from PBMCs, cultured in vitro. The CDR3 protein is CAWSSTGNTEAFF. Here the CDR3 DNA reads TGTGCCTGGAGTTCGACAGGGAACACTGAAGCTTTCTTT.